Reported below is one T cell receptor (beta chain). The data are from a study of CD8+ T cells in alopecia areata. V shed 7 bases and J 0 bases; nucleotides not matched to a gene: 10. CDR1 SQVTM and CDR2 ANQGSEA come from the germline V gene. CDR3 length: 17 amino acids. Sample treatment: oral pan-JAK inhibitor, 5-10 mg twice daily. Reverse transcribed after extraction, RNA yielded cDNA as the sequencing template. Method: immunoSEQ multiplex PCR; TCRdb's copy keeps in-frame clones and lacks some. Of about 250,000 clones detected, 60% appear once; the ten largest clones hold more than 0.85%. This chain connects TRBV29-1 to TRBJ2-1, with 12 nucleotides matching TRBD2. Material: CD4+ T cells sorted from blood, obtained around week 52, from a patient treated with tofacitinib. This TCR came from a human donor with alopecia areata. CDR3 bases: TGCAGCGCCCGAACTAGCGGGGGGTCCAGCTCCTACAATGAGCAGTTCTTC. Its translation: CSARTSGGSSSYNEQFF.